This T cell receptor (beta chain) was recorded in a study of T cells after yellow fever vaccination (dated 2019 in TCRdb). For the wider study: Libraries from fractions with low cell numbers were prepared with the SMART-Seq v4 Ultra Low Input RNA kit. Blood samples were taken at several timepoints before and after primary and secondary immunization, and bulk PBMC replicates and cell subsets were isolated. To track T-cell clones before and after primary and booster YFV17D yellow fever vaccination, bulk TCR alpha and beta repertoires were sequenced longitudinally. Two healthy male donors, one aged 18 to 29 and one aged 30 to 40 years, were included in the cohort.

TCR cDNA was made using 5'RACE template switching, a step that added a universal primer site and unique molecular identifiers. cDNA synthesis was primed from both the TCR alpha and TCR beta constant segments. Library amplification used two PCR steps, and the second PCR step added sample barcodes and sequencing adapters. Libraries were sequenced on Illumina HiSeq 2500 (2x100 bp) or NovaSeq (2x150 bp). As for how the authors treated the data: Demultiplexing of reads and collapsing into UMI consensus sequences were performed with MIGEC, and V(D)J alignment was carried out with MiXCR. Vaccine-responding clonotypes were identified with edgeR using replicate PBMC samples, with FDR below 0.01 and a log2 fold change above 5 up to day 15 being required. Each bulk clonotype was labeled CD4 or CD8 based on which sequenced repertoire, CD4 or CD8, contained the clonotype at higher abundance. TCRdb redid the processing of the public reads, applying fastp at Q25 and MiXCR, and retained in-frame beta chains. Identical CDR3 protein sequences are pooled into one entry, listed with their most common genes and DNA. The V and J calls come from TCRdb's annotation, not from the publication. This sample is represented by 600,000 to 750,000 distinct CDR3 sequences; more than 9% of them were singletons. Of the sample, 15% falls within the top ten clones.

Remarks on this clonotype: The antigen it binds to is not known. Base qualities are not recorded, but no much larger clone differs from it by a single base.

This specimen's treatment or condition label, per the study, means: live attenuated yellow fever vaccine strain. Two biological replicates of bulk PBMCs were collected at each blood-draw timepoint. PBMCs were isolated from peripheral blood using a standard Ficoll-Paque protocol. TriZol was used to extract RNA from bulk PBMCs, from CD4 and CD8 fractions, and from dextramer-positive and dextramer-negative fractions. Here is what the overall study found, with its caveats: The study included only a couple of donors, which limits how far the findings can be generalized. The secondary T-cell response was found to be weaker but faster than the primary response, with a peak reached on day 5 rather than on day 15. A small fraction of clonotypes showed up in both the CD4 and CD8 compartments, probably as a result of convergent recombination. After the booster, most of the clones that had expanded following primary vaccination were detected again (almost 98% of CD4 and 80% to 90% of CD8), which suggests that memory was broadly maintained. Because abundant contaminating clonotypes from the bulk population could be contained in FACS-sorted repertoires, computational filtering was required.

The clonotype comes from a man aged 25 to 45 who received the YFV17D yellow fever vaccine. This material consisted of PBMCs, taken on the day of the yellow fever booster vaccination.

In nucleotide form, the sequence is TGCAGTGCTAGACCACTTACGCCGACAGGGGGCTCTGAGACCCAGTACTTC. This gives the protein CSARPLTPTGGSETQYF. Recombination joined TRBV20-1 with TRBJ2-5; 10 of the junction bases match TRBD1. V and J are trimmed by 2 bases and 5 bases, and the gene matches miss 14 bases of the junction. Counted from cysteine to phenylalanine, this CDR3 has 17 amino acids. The only DNA kept is the CDR3, 51 bases in frame from the first base. Based on the germline V gene (reference sequence), the CDR1 and CDR2 sequences are DFQATT and SNEGSKA.